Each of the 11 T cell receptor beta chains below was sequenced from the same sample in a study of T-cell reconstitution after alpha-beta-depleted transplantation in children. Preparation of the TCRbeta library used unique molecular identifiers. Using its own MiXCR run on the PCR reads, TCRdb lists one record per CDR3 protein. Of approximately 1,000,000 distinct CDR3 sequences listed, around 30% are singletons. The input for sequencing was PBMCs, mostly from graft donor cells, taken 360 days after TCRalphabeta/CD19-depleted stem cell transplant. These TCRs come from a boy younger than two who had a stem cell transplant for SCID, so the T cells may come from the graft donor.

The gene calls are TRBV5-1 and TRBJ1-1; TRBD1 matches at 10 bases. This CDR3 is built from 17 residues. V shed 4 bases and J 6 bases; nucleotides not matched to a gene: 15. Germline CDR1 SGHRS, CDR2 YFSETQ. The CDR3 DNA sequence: TGCGCCAGCAGCCCCCTCGACAGGGGGCCCTTCACCCCTGAAGCTTTCTTT. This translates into CASSPLDRGPFTPEAFF.

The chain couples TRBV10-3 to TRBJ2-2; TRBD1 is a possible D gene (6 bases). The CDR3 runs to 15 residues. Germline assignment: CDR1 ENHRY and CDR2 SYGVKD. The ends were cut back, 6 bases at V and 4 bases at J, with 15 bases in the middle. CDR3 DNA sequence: TGTGCCATCAGAGCCCCAGGGGATGCCACCGGGGAGCTGTTTTTT. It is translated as CAIRAPGDATGELFF.

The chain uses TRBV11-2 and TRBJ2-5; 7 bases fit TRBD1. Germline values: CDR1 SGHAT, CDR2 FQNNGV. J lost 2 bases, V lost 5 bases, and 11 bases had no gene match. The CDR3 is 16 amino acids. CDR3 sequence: CASSLRPGQIQETQYF. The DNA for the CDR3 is TGTGCCAGCAGCCTCCGGCCGGGACAGATACAAGAGACCCAGTACTTC.

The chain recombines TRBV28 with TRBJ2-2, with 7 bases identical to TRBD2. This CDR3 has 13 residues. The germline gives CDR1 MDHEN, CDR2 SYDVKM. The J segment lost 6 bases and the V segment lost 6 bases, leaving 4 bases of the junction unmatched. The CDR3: CASSRGRAGELFF. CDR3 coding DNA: TGTGCCAGCAGCCGGGGGAGGGCCGGGGAGCTGTTTTTT.

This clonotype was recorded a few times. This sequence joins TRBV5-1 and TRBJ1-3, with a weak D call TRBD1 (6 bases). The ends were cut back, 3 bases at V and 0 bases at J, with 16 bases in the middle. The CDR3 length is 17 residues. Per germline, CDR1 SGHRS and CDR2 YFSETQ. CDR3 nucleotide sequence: TGCGCCAGCAGCTCACCGGGACACCATCGCTCTGGAAACACCATATATTTT. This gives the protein CASSSPGHHRSGNTIYF.

In nucleotides, the CDR3 is TGCAGCGGAGCCCTTGGCCGACAGGGGGGACCCGGGGAGCTGTTTTTT. The encoded protein is CSGALGRQGGPGELFF. The V gene is TRBV29-1, the J gene TRBJ2-2; TRBD1 matches at 9 bases. Germline V gene sequence: CDR1 SQVTM, CDR2 ANQGSEA. V trimming: 7 bases; J trimming: 6 bases; junction bases outside the gene matches: 15. This CDR3 is built from 16 residues.

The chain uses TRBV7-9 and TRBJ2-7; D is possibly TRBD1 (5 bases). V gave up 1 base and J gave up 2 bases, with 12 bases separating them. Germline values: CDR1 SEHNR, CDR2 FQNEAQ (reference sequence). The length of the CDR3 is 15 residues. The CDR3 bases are TGTGCCAGCAGCTTAGGACAGCGTAACCCCTACGAGCAGTACTTC. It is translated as CASSLGQRNPYEQYF.

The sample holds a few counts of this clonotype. Here the CDR3 reads CASSPMAGTNTEAFF. The DNA for the CDR3 is TGTGCCAGCAGCCCCATGGCAGGGACGAACACTGAAGCTTTCTTT. This chain joins TRBV12-3 or TRBV12-4 and TRBJ1-1, with a tentative D call TRBD1 (5 bases). V dropped 6 bases and J dropped 1 base, with 15 bases sitting between them. The CDR3 spans 15 residues.

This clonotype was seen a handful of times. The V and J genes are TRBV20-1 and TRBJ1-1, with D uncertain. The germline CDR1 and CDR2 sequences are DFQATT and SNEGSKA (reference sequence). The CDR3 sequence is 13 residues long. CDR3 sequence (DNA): TGCAGCGCCAGACACCCAATGAACACTGAAGCTTTCTTT. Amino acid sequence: CSARHPMNTEAFF.

The CDR3 here is CASSWTSGYEQYF. The DNA of the CDR3 is TGTGCCAGCAGTTGGACTAGCGGGTACGAGCAGTACTTC. The rearrangement uses TRBV27 and TRBJ2-7; TRBD2 agrees at 11 bases. From germline, CDR1 is MNHEY and CDR2 SMNVEV (reference sequence). The V and J ends lost 4 bases and 4 bases, in that order; junction bases with no gene match: 0. This CDR3 spans 13 amino acids.

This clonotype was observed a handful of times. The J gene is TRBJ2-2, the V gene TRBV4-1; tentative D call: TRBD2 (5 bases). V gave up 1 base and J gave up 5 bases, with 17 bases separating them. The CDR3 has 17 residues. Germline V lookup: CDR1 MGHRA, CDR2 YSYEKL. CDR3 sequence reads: CASSQGVIGEGTGELFF. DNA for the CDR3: TGCGCCAGCAGCCAAGGGGTCATAGGTGAGGGTACCGGGGAGCTGTTTTTT.